This T cell receptor (beta chain) is from a study of T cell responses to AZD1222 COVID-19 vaccine. A note on this clone: Its antigen is still unknown.

Study-level findings and limits: Baseline antibody screening turned up just five to seven seropositive AZD1222 recipients. There were mostly white British donors and more females than males, and clonal diversity was possibly underestimated.

Germline V gene sequence: CDR1 MNHEY, CDR2 SMNVEV (reference sequence). V lost 5 bases, J lost 3 bases, and 10 bases stayed unmatched. CDR3 length: 16 amino acids. Produced via immunoSEQ multiplex PCR; TCRdb's table is partial and in-frame only. The sample yields approximately 130,000 clones, 90% seen once. The sample in question was peripheral blood, obtained on day 0 of AZD1222 vaccination. This receptor was identified in an adult in good health. V gene TRBV27 combines with J gene TRBJ2-1; TRBD2 agrees at 7 bases. The CDR3 region is CASSPLGERGYNEQFF. CDR3 coding DNA: TGTGCCAGCAGTCCTTTGGGGGAGCGGGGCTACAATGAGCAGTTCTTC.